The present T cell receptor beta chain was sequenced within a study of Graves' ophthalmopathy and Graves' hyperthyroidism. For the study at large: Peripheral blood sampling occurred at initial diagnosis, before any treatment.

This clonotype was recorded many times. Antigen unknown. The study's findings and limits: Ophthalmopathy progression was predicted with 70.59% sensitivity and approximately 79% specificity.

RNA transcripts yielded amplified TCR beta CDR3 regions. First-round RT-PCR used HTBI primers; second-round multiplex PCR followed. Each CDR3 protein is one row after TCRdb ran MiXCR on the multiplex PCR reads. The repertoire holds about 220,000 distinct CDR3 sequences, with around a fifth as singletons. V shed 3 bases and J shed 0 bases, with 12 bases lying between them. In germline, CDR1 is SGHAT, CDR2 FQNNGV. The CDR3 loop spans 16 amino acids. Ineligible for inclusion were patients with other autoimmune diseases, uncontrolled infections, pregnancy or lactation. The evidence that diagnosis relied on was clinical symptoms, serum thyroxine, TRAb, thyroid ultrasound and orbital computed tomography.

Sequenced input: peripheral blood. The chain uses TRBV11-2 and TRBJ1-3; the D is unclear. The TCR originated in a woman aged 45 to 65 with Graves' ophthalmopathy. The CDR3 nucleotides are TGTGCCAGCAGCTTGAACCCCCGGATCTCTGGAAACACCATATATTTT. Its protein is CASSLNPRISGNTIYF.